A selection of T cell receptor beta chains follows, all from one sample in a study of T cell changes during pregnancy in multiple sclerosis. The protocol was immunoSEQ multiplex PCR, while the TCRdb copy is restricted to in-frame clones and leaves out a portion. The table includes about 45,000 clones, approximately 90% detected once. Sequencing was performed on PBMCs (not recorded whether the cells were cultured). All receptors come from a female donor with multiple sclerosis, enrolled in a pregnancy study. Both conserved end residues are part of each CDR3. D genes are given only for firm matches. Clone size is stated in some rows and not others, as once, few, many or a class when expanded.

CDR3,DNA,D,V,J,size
CASSPDNYNEQFF,TGTGCCAGCAGCCCAGACAACTACAATGAGCAGTTCTTC,-,TRBV7-9,TRBJ2-1,-
CASSLWASGDNEQFF,TGTGCCAGCAGCTTATGGGCTAGCGGGGATAATGAGCAGTTCTTC,TRBD2,TRBV5-4,TRBJ2-1,-
CAWSGGPTDTQYF,TGTGCCTGGAGTGGTGGACCCACAGATACGCAGTATTTT,-,TRBV30,TRBJ2-3,-
CASSLRRDLDTEAFF,TGCGCCAGCAGCTTAAGGAGGGACCTGGACACTGAAGCTTTCTTT,-,TRBV5-1,TRBJ1-1,-
CASSPPMGQGVIAGESLQETQYF,TGTGCCAGCTCACCACCGATGGGACAGGGGGTGATAGCGGGAGAGAGTCTTCAAGAGACCCAGTACTTC,TRBD1,TRBV18,TRBJ2-5,once
CASSPWGRRELESIQYF,TGTGCCAGCAGCCCATGGGGTCGGAGGGAGCTAGAAAGCATTCAGTACTTC,-,TRBV7-2,TRBJ2-4,-
CASTVEGSTEAFF,TGTGCCAGCACCGTCGAGGGCAGTACTGAAGCTTTCTTT,-,TRBV28,TRBJ1-1,-
CAWSVDINQPQHF,TGTGCCTGGAGTGTAGACATTAATCAGCCCCAGCATTTT,-,TRBV30,TRBJ1-5,few
CAISDQGQGRETQYF,TGTGCCATCAGCGACCAAGGACAGGGAAGAGAGACCCAGTACTTC,TRBD1,TRBV10-3,TRBJ2-5,-
CASSLLGSLNTGELFF,TGTGCCAGCAGTTTATTGGGGAGTTTGAACACCGGGGAGCTGTTTTTT,-,TRBV27,TRBJ2-2,-
CASSLRSPSGRTQNEQFF,TGTGCCAGCAGCCTACGAAGTCCAAGCGGGAGGACTCAGAATGAGCAGTTCTTC,TRBD2,TRBV9,TRBJ2-1,-
CASSPNRGSDGYTF,TGCGCCAGCAGTCCGAACAGGGGGTCGGATGGCTACACCTTC,TRBD1,TRBV4-1,TRBJ1-2,few
CASSLVEGNEQFF,TGTGCCAGCAGCTTAGTCGAGGGTAATGAGCAGTTCTTC,-,TRBV11-2,TRBJ2-1,-
CASSPGQSSYEQYF,TGTGCCAGCAGCCCGGGACAGAGCTCCTACGAGCAGTACTTC,TRBD1,TRBV7-9,TRBJ2-7,-
CASSERYLRDYGYTF,TGTGCCAGTAGTGAGAGATATCTACGGGACTATGGCTACACCTTC,-,TRBV19,TRBJ1-2,-
CSVEDRGLTGELFF,TGCAGCGTTGAAGACCGGGGACTGACCGGGGAGCTGTTTTTT,-,TRBV29-1,TRBJ2-2,-
CASSPMLAGGAGETQYF,TGTGCCAGCAGCCCCATGTTAGCGGGAGGGGCGGGAGAGACCCAGTACTTC,TRBD2,TRBV7-2,TRBJ2-5,-
CASSPGDRRSGNTIYF,TGTGCCAGCAGTCCCGGCGACAGACGCTCTGGAAACACCATATATTTT,-,TRBV28,TRBJ1-3,-
CASSRTGNEQFF,TGTGCCAGCAGCCGGACAGGGAATGAGCAGTTCTTC,TRBD1,TRBV7-9,TRBJ2-1,-
CASNLGTEAQYF,TGTGCCAGCAACCTGGGGACTGAAGCCCAGTACTTC,-,TRBV7-2,TRBJ2-5,-
CASSYPGPGNTIYF,TGTGCCAGCAGTTATCCAGGCCCTGGAAACACCATATATTTT,-,TRBV6-6,TRBJ1-3,-
CASSSDRGRQPQHF,TGTGCCAGCAGCTCAGACAGGGGGCGTCAGCCCCAGCATTTT,TRBD1,TRBV7-3,TRBJ1-5,-
CASSLGTGSYEQYF,TGTGCCAGCAGCTTAGGAACAGGGTCCTACGAGCAGTACTTC,-,TRBV7-9,TRBJ2-7,-